This T cell receptor beta chain comes out of a study of T-cell memory formation after mild COVID-19. TCRdb processed the 5' RACE reads anew with MiXCR; each CDR3 protein has one entry. The repertoire holds 400,000 or so distinct CDR3 sequences, with about 20% as singletons. V lost 5 bases to trimming and J lost 6 bases, with 11 bases between them. The CDR3 is made up of 12 amino acids. Germline V CDR1 and CDR2: LGHDT, YNNKEL (reference sequence). This TCR came from an adult woman who had mild COVID-19 (a few samples of this study predate the infection). Cell type and time point are not known. The source material was PBMCs or a T cell subset sorted from them (not recorded which). The J gene is TRBJ2-7, the V gene TRBV3-1, with D possibly TRBD1 on 6 matching bases. Here the CDR3 DNA reads TGTGCCAGCAGCTTTCAGGGGATCGAGCAGTACTTC. Translating gives CASSFQGIEQYF.